The 7 T cell receptor beta chains reported below all come from one sample, sequenced in a study of cytomegalovirus exposure and HLA in healthy donors. PCR was performed using 60 Vbeta and 13 Jbeta primers. TCRdb's copy holds only in-frame clones and misses some; the assay was immunoSEQ multiplex PCR. The table shows about 150,000 clones, with approximately 9% occurring only once. The sequenced material came from PBMCs. These receptors were obtained from a woman aged 40 to 49 in good health and CMV-seropositive.

V usage is TRBV6-4 and J usage is TRBJ2-1; D may be TRBD2 (7 bases). Trimming shortened V by 4 bases and J by 0 bases, and 10 bases separated the two germline ends. The CDR3 spans 15 residues. Per the germline V gene, CDR1 is MRHNA and CDR2 is SNTAGT. CDR3 coding DNA: TGTGCCAGCAGTGGTAGGGGGGGCTCCTACAATGAGCAGTTCTTC. This encodes CASSGRGGSYNEQFF.

The CDR3 DNA reads TGCAGCGTTAGGAGGAGCACAGATACGCAGTATTTT. Translation gives CSVRRSTDTQYF. The rearrangement links TRBV29-1 to TRBJ2-3, with D possibly matching TRBD2 (5 bases). This CDR3 is 12 amino acids long. CDR1 and CDR2 from the germline V gene are SQVTM and ANQGSEA. V lost 5 bases and J 0 bases, leaving 6 bases between the germline ends.

In this sample, this clone turned up a few times. The CDR3 reads CASAGTENEKLFF. The CDR3 DNA reads TGTGCCTCCGCGGGGACAGAGAATGAAAAACTGTTTTTT. The chain has TRBV2 and TRBJ1-4; 7 bases are a match to TRBD1. The CDR3 extends over 13 amino acids. The germline gives CDR1 SNHLY, CDR2 FYNNEI. V shed 11 bases and J 5 bases; nucleotides not matched to a gene: 8.

This clone was seen only a few times. V usage is TRBV9 and J usage is TRBJ2-3, with 9 bases that match TRBD2. The V and J ends lost 2 bases and 2 bases, in that order; junction bases with no gene match: 12. Germline V gives CDR1 SGDLS, CDR2 YYNGEE. This CDR3 region has 18 residues. The CDR3 loop reads CASSVVVGSGGPTDTQYF. In DNA form, the CDR3 reads TGTGCCAGCAGCGTTGTGGTGGGAAGCGGGGGGCCCACAGATACGCAGTATTTT.

This clone has more than one count but fewer than ten. This chain links TRBV9 with TRBJ1-4, with D tentatively TRBD1 (5 bases). V was clipped by 0 bases and J by 11 bases, with 14 bases between them. Germline V gene lookup returns CDR1 SGDLS and CDR2 YYNGEE. The CDR3 extends over 14 amino acids. CDR3 region: CASSVVAGPGKLFF. Written as DNA, the CDR3 is TGTGCCAGCAGCGTAGTTGCAGGGCCGGGCAAACTGTTTTTT.

This clone appeared a few times. The rearrangement joins TRBV5-1 to TRBJ2-1; 11 bases are a match to TRBD2. The CDR3 loop spans 15 amino acids. Germline assignment: CDR1 SGHRS and CDR2 YFSETQ. After removal of 0 bases from V and 9 bases from J, the junction contained 5 bases not matched to a gene. The CDR3 DNA reads TGCGCCAGCAGCTTGGAACTAGCGGGGGATGGTGAGCAGTTCTTC. Translation gives CASSLELAGDGEQFF.

The chain recombines TRBV5-1 with TRBJ2-3; possible D gene TRBD2, 6 bases. This CDR3 comprises 15 residues. Germline V gene sequence: CDR1 SGHRS, CDR2 YFSETQ. Trimming removed 7 bases from V and 5 bases from J, with 20 bases in between. The CDR3 DNA reads TGCGCCAGCCTTCGAGCGGGCCACCGGAGAGATACGCAGTATTTT. It is translated as CASLRAGHRRDTQYF. Full variable domain (rest looked up from reference TRBV5-1 and TRBJ2-3): KAGVTQTPRYLIKTRGQQVTLSCSPISGHRSVSWYQQTPGQGLQFLFEYFSETQRNKGNFPGRFSGRQFSNSRSEMNVSTLELGDSALYLCASLRAGHRRDTQYFGPGTRLTVL.